Detailed here is one T cell receptor (beta chain). The sample originates from a study of T cell responses to AZD1222 COVID-19 vaccine. TCRdb's table, derived via immunoSEQ multiplex PCR, lists solely in-frame clones and lacks some. Of about 170,000 clones listed, approximately 95% are singletons. V was pared by 1 base and J by 1 base, with 10 bases between. CDR3 size: 15 residues. CDR1 and CDR2 from the germline V gene are MGHRA and YSYEKL. The source was peripheral blood, collected on day 0 of AZD1222 vaccination. This receptor was identified in an adult in good health. V is TRBV4-1 and J is TRBJ1-1; D unresolved. CDR3 sequence reads: CASSQVGYANTEAFF. CDR3 coding DNA: TGCGCCAGCAGCCAAGTTGGGTACGCGAACACTGAAGCTTTCTTT.